This T cell receptor beta chain derives from a study of cytomegalovirus exposure and HLA in healthy donors. About this clone itself: The junction does not match germline at one end; this may be a read error.

The V gene's germline CDR1 is SQVTM and CDR2 ANQGSEA. CDR3 length equals 14 residues. The study ran its PCR with 60 Vbeta and 13 Jbeta primers. Only in-frame clones appear in the TCRdb table, and some are missing; sequencing was by immunoSEQ multiplex PCR. The sample lists about 65,000 clones, about four fifths occurring once. The receptor was derived from a woman in her thirties in good health and CMV-seronegative. The J gene is TRBJ2-7, the V gene TRBV29-1, with 10 bases lining up with TRBD2. Sequenced material: PBMCs. CDR3 nucleotides: TGCAGCGTTATAGATGAGACTAGCGGGTACGGGCAGTACTTC. It is translated as CSVIDETSGYGQYF.